These T cell receptor beta chains were read from a single sample in a study of blood T cell repertoires in COVID-19. Profiling relied on immunoSEQ multiplex PCR, and the TCRdb table lists in-frame clones only, not all of them. The sample has approximately 75,000 clones; around 90% are singletons. Sequencing input: peripheral blood. The source is a human donor in a cohort sampled during active COVID-19. CDR3s include the opening cysteine and the closing phenylalanine or tryptophan. Fields, in order: J gene, clone size, D gene, V gene, CDR3 DNA, CDR3 protein. The D gene is left open where the match is weak. Not all rows give a size; the values are once, few, many and, for expanded clones, a class.

>TRBJ2-7|NA|TRBD2|TRBV3-1/TRBV3-2
TGTGCCAGCAGCCCCTCCCCGGGGGGGCTCTTAAACGAGCAGTACTTC
CASSPSPGGLLNEQYF
>TRBJ2-2|NA|NA|TRBV7-2
TGTGCCAGCAGGTCTAGCGTCCTAACCGGGGAGCTGTTTTTT
CASRSSVLTGELFF
>TRBJ2-2|NA|NA|TRBV5-6
TGTGCCAGCAGCTTGGATAGTCACACCGGGGAGCTGTTTTTT
CASSLDSHTGELFF
>TRBJ1-2|NA|NA|TRBV29-1
TGCAGCGCACCGGGCCTAGCCTCGGGTGGCTACACCTTC
CSAPGLASGGYTF
>TRBJ1-1|NA|NA|TRBV11-2
TGTGCCAGCAGCTTAGTGTGGGGGGGTGGTGAAGCTTTCTTT
CASSLVWGGGEAFF
>TRBJ2-1|NA|NA|TRBV28
TGTGCCAGCAGTTTGAGCATACTCTACAATGAGCAGTTCTTC
CASSLSILYNEQFF
>TRBJ2-5|once|NA|TRBV7-2
TGTGCCAGCAGCTTACATCAAAAAGAGACCCAGTACTTC
CASSLHQKETQYF
>TRBJ1-2|NA|TRBD1|TRBV7-6
TGTGCCAGCAGCTCGGGGACAGGGAACTATGGCTACACCTTC
CASSSGTGNYGYTF
>TRBJ2-7|NA|TRBD1|TRBV6-5
TGTGCCAGCAGAGCCCCGGGACAGGGGCCCTACGAGCAGTACTTC
CASRAPGQGPYEQYF
>TRBJ2-7|NA|TRBD1|TRBV6-2/TRBV6-3
TGTGCCAGCAGCCCCCCGACAGGGACCTACGAGCAGTACTTC
CASSPPTGTYEQYF
>TRBJ1-2|NA|NA|TRBV10-3
TGTGCCATCAGTGGGGAAGGGGACTATGGCTACACCTTC
CAISGEGDYGYTF
>TRBJ2-5|NA|TRBD1|TRBV4-1
TGCGCCAGCAGCCAAGATCCAGGGGGCCGGGAGACCCAGTACTTC
CASSQDPGGRETQYF
>TRBJ1-1|NA|NA|TRBV9
TGTGCCAGCAGCGTAACAACGACTGTCGATATGGGGAGGCCGGCGGGCCGTATGAACACTGAAGCTTTCTTT
CASSVTTTVDMGRPAGRMNTEAFF
>TRBJ2-3|NA|TRBD1|TRBV6-5
TGTGCCAGCTCCGGACAGGGGGCAATCACAGATACGCAGTATTTT
CASSGQGAITDTQYF
>TRBJ2-5|NA|TRBD1|TRBV25-1
TGTGCCAGCAGTGACAACAGGGGGGAAGAGACCCAGTACTTC
CASSDNRGEETQYF
>TRBJ2-3|NA|TRBD2|TRBV28
TGTGCCAGCATTAGCGGGGGGGGTAATACGCAGTATTTT
CASISGGGNTQYF
>TRBJ1-1|NA|NA|TRBV9
TGTGCCAGCAGCGTAGGATGGGACAAGGACACTGAAGCTTTCTTT
CASSVGWDKDTEAFF
>TRBJ2-5|NA|TRBD2|TRBV11-3
TGTGCCAGCAGCTTAGCCCCCACGGGGGGAAGAGAGACCCAGTACTTC
CASSLAPTGGRETQYF
>TRBJ1-5|few|NA|TRBV18
TGTGCCAGCTCACCACGGACAGAGAATAGCAATCAGCCCCAGCATTTT
CASSPRTENSNQPQHF
>TRBJ2-7|once|NA|TRBV6-5
TGTGCCACCAGGTGGGACTTACCGTCCTACGAGCAGTACTTC
CATRWDLPSYEQYF
>TRBJ1-2|NA|TRBD1|TRBV15
TGTGCCACCAGCGACTCCGGGACAGGGGGTTCTGGCTACACCTTC
CATSDSGTGGSGYTF
>TRBJ1-2|NA|NA|TRBV6-5
TGTGCCAGCAGTTACACAAGTCCTACGGGGGGCTACACCTTC
CASSYTSPTGGYTF
>TRBJ2-4|NA|NA|TRBV30
TGTGCCTGGAGTTTTGCAGGGGTCAACATTCAGTACTTC
CAWSFAGVNIQYF
>TRBJ1-4|NA|TRBD1|TRBV29-1
TGCAGCGCATCGACGGACAGGTCAAATGAAAAACTGTTTTTT
CSASTDRSNEKLFF
>TRBJ2-1|NA|TRBD2|TRBV9
TGTGCCAGCAGCGTAGCTAGCGGGGGGTTTAATGAGCAGTTCTTC
CASSVASGGFNEQFF
>TRBJ2-2|few|TRBD1|TRBV11-3
TGTGCCAGCAGCCCAAGGACAGGGGCCCTCGGCGGGGAGCTGTTTTTT
CASSPRTGALGGELFF
>TRBJ1-2|NA|NA|TRBV5-8
TGTGCCAGCAGCGCCCCGGGTCTAATCGGCTACACCTTC
CASSAPGLIGYTF
>TRBJ2-4|NA|NA|TRBV12-3/TRBV12-4
TGTGCCAGCAGTTTAGAGGCGGGAAACATTCAGTACTTC
CASSLEAGNIQYF
>TRBJ2-5|NA|TRBD1|TRBV7-7
TGTGCCAGCAGCCTGGACAGGAAAGAGACCCAGTACTTC
CASSLDRKETQYF
>TRBJ2-1|NA|TRBD2|TRBV7-2
TGTGCCAGCAGCTTATCGGGTAAGCGGGGAAATATTGAGCAGTTCTTC
CASSLSGKRGNIEQFF
>TRBJ2-1|NA|TRBD2|TRBV7-9
TGTGCCAGCAGCTTAGAACTAGCGGGGGGCAATGAGCAGTTCTTC
CASSLELAGGNEQFF
>TRBJ2-5|NA|NA|TRBV7-9
TGTGCCATCTCACAAGACAGCCAAGAGACCCAGTACTTC
CAISQDSQETQYF
>TRBJ2-2|NA|NA|TRBV30
TGTGCCTGGAGTGTACGACAGGCGGCGAACACCGGGGAGCTGTTTTTT
CAWSVRQAANTGELFF
>TRBJ2-7|NA|NA|TRBV11-2
TGTGCCAGCAGCTTAGAGAGGACATCGTCCTACGAGCAGTACTTC
CASSLERTSSYEQYF
>TRBJ2-2|NA|NA|TRBV24-1
TGTGCCACCAGTGATTCCCGAGTTACCGGGGAGCTGTTTTTT
CATSDSRVTGELFF
>TRBJ2-3|NA|TRBD2|TRBV25-1
TGTGCCAGCAGTGCGGGACTAGCGGTTAGCACAGATACGCAGTATTTT
CASSAGLAVSTDTQYF
>TRBJ2-1|NA|NA|TRBV12-3/TRBV12-4
TGTGCCAGCAGCACGGTTATTAATGAGCAGTTCTTC
CASSTVINEQFF
>TRBJ2-7|NA|NA|TRBV5-1
TGCGCCAGCAGCCGCCAGGGGGGCTACGAGCAGTACTTC
CASSRQGGYEQYF
>TRBJ2-1|NA|NA|TRBV6-2/TRBV6-3
TGTGCCAGCAGTTCTATCCCCCCATCAGGCTACAATGAGCAGTTCTTC
CASSSIPPSGYNEQFF
>TRBJ1-6|NA|TRBD1|TRBV4-2
TGTGCCAGCAGCCAAGATGGACAGGGAAATTCACCCCTCCACTTT
CASSQDGQGNSPLHF
>TRBJ2-1|NA|NA|TRBV5-6
TGTGCCAGCAGCTCAGTCTGGGACTCTCATAATGAGCAGTTCTTC
CASSSVWDSHNEQFF
>TRBJ2-7|NA|TRBD1|TRBV7-9
TGTGCCAGCAGGTACACAGGGGGCAGCTCCTACGAGCAGTACTTC
CASRYTGGSSYEQYF
>TRBJ2-7|once|TRBD2|TRBV5-4
TGTGCCAGCAGCTTGGAGCTAGCGGGGGGGAGCGAGCAGTACTTC
CASSLELAGGSEQYF
>TRBJ2-1|NA|TRBD2|TRBV5-5
TGTGCCAGCAGCTTGGAAGGGGAGGGAAATGAGCAGTTCTTC
CASSLEGEGNEQFF
>TRBJ2-3|NA|NA|TRBV19
TGTGCCAGCTCCCGGGTACCGGATACGCAGTATTTT
CASSRVPDTQYF
>TRBJ1-1|NA|NA|TRBV7-2
TGTGCCAGCAGCCGGACAGTTTTTGACATGAACACTGAAGCTTTCTTT
CASSRTVFDMNTEAFF
>TRBJ2-7|NA|NA|TRBV29-1
TGCAGCGTTGTCGTCAGCTCCTACGAGCAGTACTTC
CSVVVSSYEQYF
>TRBJ2-3|NA|TRBD2|TRBV15
TGTGCCACCAGCAGAGATCTGGGGGGGGTCCACACAGATACGCAGTATTTT
CATSRDLGGVHTDTQYF
>TRBJ1-3|NA|NA|TRBV6-5
TGTGCCAGCAGGCTTGGGGGACAAGCTGGAAACACCATATATTTT
CASRLGGQAGNTIYF
>TRBJ1-6|few|TRBD1|TRBV15
TGTGCCACCAGCAGAGCTAGGACAGGGGGGAATTCACCCCTCCACTTT
CATSRARTGGNSPLHF
>TRBJ1-6|NA|NA|TRBV30
TGTGCCTGGAGTGTAAGACCCCACGGGTCACCCCTCCACTTT
CAWSVRPHGSPLHF
>TRBJ2-3|once|TRBD1|TRBV3-1/TRBV3-2
TGTGCCAGCAGCCTTCTCGGGACAGGGGGCGCGGGAGATACGCAGTATTTT
CASSLLGTGGAGDTQYF
>TRBJ2-7|NA|TRBD2|TRBV10-3
TGTGCCATTGGAGCGGGGGGTAACAACTACGAGCAGTACTTC
CAIGAGGNNYEQYF
>TRBJ2-3|NA|TRBD1|TRBV19
TGTGCCAGTAGTATAAGCACAGGGGTAGCAGATACGCAGTATTTT
CASSISTGVADTQYF
>TRBJ1-1|NA|NA|TRBV6-1
TGTGCCAGCAGTGAATCCTCGGGGGTGACTCGTGAAGCTTTCTTT
CASSESSGVTREAFF